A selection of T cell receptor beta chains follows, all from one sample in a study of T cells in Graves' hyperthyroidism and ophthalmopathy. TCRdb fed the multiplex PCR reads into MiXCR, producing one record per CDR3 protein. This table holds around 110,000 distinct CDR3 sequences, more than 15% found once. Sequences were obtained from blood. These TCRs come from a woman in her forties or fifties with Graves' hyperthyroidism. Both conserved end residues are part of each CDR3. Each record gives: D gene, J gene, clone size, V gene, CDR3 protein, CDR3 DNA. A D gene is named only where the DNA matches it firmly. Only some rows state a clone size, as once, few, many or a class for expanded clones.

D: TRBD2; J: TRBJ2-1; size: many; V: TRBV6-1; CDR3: CASTPSAGAFHEQFF; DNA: TGTGCCAGCACCCCTTCAGCGGGAGCGTTCCATGAGCAGTTCTTC
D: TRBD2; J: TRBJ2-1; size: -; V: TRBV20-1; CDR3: CSGAPGLAVNERFF; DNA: TGCAGTGGGGCCCCGGGACTAGCGGTCAATGAGCGGTTCTTC
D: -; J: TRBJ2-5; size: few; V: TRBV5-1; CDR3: CASSSGEETQYF; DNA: TGCGCCAGCAGCTCGGGGGAAGAGACCCAGTACTTC
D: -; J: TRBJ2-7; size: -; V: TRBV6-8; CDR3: CASSYQGSPYEQYF; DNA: TGTGCCAGCAGTTACCAGGGCAGCCCCTACGAGCAGTACTTC
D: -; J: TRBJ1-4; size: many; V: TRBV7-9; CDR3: CASSLSVGSAEKLFF; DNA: TGTGCCAGCAGCTTATCAGTGGGGTCGGCTGAAAAACTGTTTTTT
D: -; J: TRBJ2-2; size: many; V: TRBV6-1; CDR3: CASTWTQNTGELFF; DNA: TGTGCCAGCACCTGGACCCAGAACACCGGGGAGCTGTTTTTT
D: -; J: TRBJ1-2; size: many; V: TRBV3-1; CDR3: CASSLEGTSDYGYTF; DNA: TGTGCCAGCAGCCTAGAGGGGACATCTGACTATGGCTACACCTTC
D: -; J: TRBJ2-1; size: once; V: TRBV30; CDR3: CAWNRGTYNEQFF; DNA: TGTGCCTGGAACAGAGGGACCTACAATGAGCAGTTCTTC
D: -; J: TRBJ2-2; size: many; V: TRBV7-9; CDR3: CASSFSPSNTGELFF; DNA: TGTGCCAGCAGCTTTTCCCCTTCGAACACCGGGGAGCTGTTTTTT
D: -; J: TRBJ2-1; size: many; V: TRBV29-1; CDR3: CSVVSRRTNNEQFF; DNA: TGCAGCGTTGTTTCCCGGCGGACAAACAATGAGCAGTTCTTC
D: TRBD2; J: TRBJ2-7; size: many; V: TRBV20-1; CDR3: CSAPRTSGSYEQYF; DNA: TGCAGTGCCCCTAGGACTAGCGGGAGCTACGAGCAGTACTTC
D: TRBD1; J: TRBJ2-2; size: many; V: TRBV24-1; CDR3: CATSDAGQGLISGELFF; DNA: TGTGCCACCAGTGACGCCGGACAGGGGCTAATATCCGGGGAGCTGTTTTTT
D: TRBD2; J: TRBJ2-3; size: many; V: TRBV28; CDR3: CASRSPKASGITDTQYF; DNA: TGTGCCAGCAGATCCCCTAAGGCTAGCGGGATCACAGATACGCAGTATTTT
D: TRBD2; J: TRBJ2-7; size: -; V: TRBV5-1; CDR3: CASSLVSGTSGSYEQYF; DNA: TGCGCCAGCAGCTTGGTCTCCGGGACTAGCGGCTCCTACGAGCAGTACTTC
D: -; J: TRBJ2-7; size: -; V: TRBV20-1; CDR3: CSARDGRRTNEQYF; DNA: TGCAGTGCTAGAGATGGTAGGAGAACCAACGAGCAGTACTTC
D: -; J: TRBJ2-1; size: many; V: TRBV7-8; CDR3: CASSFLPYRNEQFF; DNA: TGTGCCAGCAGCTTCCTTCCATACCGGAATGAGCAGTTCTTC
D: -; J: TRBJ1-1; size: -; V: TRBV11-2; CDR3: CASSLVRANTEAFF; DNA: TGTGCCAGCAGCTTAGTAAGAGCGAACACTGAAGCTTTCTTT
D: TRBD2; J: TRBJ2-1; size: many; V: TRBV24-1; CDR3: CATSDLPTSGRGNEQFF; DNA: TGTGCCACCAGTGATTTGCCGACTAGCGGGAGAGGCAATGAGCAGTTCTTC
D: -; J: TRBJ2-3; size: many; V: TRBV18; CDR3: CASSPKADTQYF; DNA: TGTGCCAGCTCACCGAAGGCAGATACGCAGTATTTT
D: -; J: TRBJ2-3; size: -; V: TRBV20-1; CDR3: CSAGGGVTADTQYF; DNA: TGCAGCGCTGGCGGCGGGGTAACGGCAGATACGCAGTATTTT
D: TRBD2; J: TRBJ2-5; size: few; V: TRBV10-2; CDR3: CASRTSGPDFETQYF; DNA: TGCGCCAGCAGGACTAGCGGCCCGGACTTTGAGACCCAGTACTTC
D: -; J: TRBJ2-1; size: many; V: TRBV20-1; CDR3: CSARDPTGSSWNEQFF; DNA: TGCAGTGCTAGGGATCCAACGGGATCTTCGTGGAATGAGCAGTTCTTC
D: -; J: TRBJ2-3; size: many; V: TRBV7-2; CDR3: CASSLTSFPRDTQYF; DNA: TGTGCCAGCAGCTTAACGTCCTTCCCGCGAGATACGCAGTATTTT
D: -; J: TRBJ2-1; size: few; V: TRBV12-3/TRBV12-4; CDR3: CASSRYSGGGWANEQFF; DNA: TGTGCCAGCAGCCGGTATAGCGGTGGTGGGTGGGCCAATGAGCAGTTCTTC
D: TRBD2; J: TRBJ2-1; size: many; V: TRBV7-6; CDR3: CASSLSAGAYEQFF; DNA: TGTGCCAGCAGCTTATCAGCGGGAGCCTATGAGCAGTTCTTC
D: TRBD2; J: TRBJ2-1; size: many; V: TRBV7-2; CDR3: CASSLASGRDHEQFF; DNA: TGTGCCAGCAGCTTAGCTAGCGGGAGGGACCATGAGCAGTTCTTC
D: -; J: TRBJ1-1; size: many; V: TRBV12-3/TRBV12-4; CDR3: CASSFYKNTEAFF; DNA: TGTGCCAGCAGTTTCTATAAGAACACTGAAGCTTTCTTT
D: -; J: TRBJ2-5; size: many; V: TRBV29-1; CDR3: CSVVPPGTGETQYF; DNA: TGCAGCGTTGTCCCTCCGGGGACTGGTGAGACCCAGTACTTC
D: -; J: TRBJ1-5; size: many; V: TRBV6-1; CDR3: CASRRRQGNQPQHF; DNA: TGTGCCAGCAGAAGGAGACAGGGCAATCAGCCCCAGCATTTT
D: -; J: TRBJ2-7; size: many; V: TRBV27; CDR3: CASSPLDLLGDEQYF; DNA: TGTGCCAGCAGCCCCTTAGACTTGCTGGGGGACGAGCAGTACTTC
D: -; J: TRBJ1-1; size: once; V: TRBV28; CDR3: CASSAFRNTEAFF; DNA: TGTGCCAGCAGTGCTTTTAGGAACACTGAAGCTTTCTTT
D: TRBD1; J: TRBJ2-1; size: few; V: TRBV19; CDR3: CASSMMGQSNNEQFF; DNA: TGTGCCAGTAGTATGATGGGACAGAGTAACAATGAGCAGTTCTTC
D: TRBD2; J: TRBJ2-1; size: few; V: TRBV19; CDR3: CASSISGLAGESEQFF; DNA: TGTGCCAGTAGTATATCGGGACTAGCGGGAGAAAGTGAGCAGTTCTTC
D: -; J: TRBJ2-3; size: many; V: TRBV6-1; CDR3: CASRPRTLLITDTQYF; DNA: TGTGCCAGCAGACCTCGGACACTTCTGATCACAGATACGCAGTATTTT
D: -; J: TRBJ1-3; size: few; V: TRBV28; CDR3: CASSTAAGTGSSSGNTIYF; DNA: TGTGCCAGCAGTACCGCAGCCGGGACGGGCTCCAGCTCTGGAAACACCATATATTTT
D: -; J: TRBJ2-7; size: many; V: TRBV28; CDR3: CASSDYRGSYEQYF; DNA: TGTGCCAGCAGTGATTACCGGGGCTCCTACGAGCAGTACTTC
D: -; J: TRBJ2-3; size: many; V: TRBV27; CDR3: CASSSGGWGDTQYF; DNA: TGTGCCAGCAGTTCTGGCGGGTGGGGGGATACGCAGTATTTT
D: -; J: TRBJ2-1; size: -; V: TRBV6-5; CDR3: CASSFRAEQFF; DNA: TGTGCCAGCAGTTTCCGGGCTGAGCAGTTCTTC
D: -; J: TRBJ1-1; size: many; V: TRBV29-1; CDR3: CSVLPLRNTEAFF; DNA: TGCAGCGTCCTCCCCCTTCGGAACACTGAAGCTTTCTTT
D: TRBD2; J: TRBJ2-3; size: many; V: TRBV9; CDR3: CASSVGLAEITDTQYF; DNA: TGTGCCAGCAGCGTAGGACTAGCGGAGATCACAGATACGCAGTATTTT
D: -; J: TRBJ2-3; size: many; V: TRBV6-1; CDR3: CASSQGEGPDTQYF; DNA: TGTGCCAGCAGTCAAGGGGAAGGGCCAGATACGCAGTATTTT
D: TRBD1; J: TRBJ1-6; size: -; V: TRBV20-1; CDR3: CSARGHGTGGNSPLHF; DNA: TGCAGTGCTAGAGGGCATGGGACAGGGGGGAATTCACCCCTCCACTTT
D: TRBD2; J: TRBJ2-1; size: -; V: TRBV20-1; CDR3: CSAPGTGTSGHNEQFF; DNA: TGCAGTGCCCCCGGGACCGGGACTAGCGGCCACAATGAGCAGTTCTTC
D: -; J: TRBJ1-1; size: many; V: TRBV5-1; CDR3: CASSLFMNTEAFF; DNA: TGCGCCAGCAGCTTGTTTATGAACACTGAAGCTTTCTTT
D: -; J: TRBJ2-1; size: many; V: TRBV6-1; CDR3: CASKTPGSEGNEQFF; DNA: TGTGCCAGCAAAACCCCGGGGTCCGAAGGTAATGAGCAGTTCTTC
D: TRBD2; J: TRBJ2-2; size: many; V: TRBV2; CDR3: CASRTSGSTGELFF; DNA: TGTGCCAGCAGGACTAGCGGGAGTACCGGGGAGCTGTTTTTT
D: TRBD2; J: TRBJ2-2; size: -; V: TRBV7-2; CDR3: CASSLFRGRDGTGELFF; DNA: TGTGCCAGCAGCTTATTTCGCGGGAGGGACGGCACCGGGGAGCTGTTTTTT
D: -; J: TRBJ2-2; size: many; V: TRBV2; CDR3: CASKRSLVSTGELFF; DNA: TGTGCCAGCAAACGATCTCTAGTCAGCACCGGGGAGCTGTTTTTT
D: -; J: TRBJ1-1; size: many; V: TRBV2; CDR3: CASTLLRLVNTEAFF; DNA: TGTGCCAGCACCCTACTACGGCTCGTGAACACTGAAGCTTTCTTT
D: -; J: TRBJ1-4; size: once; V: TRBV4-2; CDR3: CASSQGRWEKLFF; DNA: TGTGCCAGCAGCCAAGGTCGGTGGGAAAAACTGTTTTTT
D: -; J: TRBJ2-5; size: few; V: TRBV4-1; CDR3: CASSQAPFEARETQYF; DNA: TGCGCCAGCAGCCAAGCACCCTTTGAAGCCAGGGAGACCCAGTACTTC
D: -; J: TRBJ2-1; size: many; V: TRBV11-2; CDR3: CASSLDSEVSSYNEQFF; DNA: TGTGCCAGCAGCTTAGATTCAGAGGTTAGCTCCTACAATGAGCAGTTCTTC
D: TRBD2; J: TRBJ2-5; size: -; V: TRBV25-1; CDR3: CASSSPGGYWETQYF; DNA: TGTGCCAGCAGTTCCCCGGGGGGGTACTGGGAGACCCAGTACTTC
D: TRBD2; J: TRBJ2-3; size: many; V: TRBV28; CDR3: CASSSPSGSGDTQYF; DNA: TGTGCCAGCAGTTCCCCTAGCGGGAGTGGAGATACGCAGTATTTT
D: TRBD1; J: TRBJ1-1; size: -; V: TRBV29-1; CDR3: CSVAGTGSGTEAFF; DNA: TGCAGCGTAGCCGGGACAGGGTCGGGGACTGAAGCTTTCTTT
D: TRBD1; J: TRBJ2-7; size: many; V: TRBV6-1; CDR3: CASSRPGTGAYEQYF; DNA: TGTGCCAGCAGTCGACCTGGGACAGGGGCCTACGAGCAGTACTTC
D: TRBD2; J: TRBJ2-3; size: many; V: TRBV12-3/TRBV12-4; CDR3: CASSSSGGNTDTQYF; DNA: TGTGCCAGCAGTTCCTCGGGAGGCAACACAGATACGCAGTATTTT
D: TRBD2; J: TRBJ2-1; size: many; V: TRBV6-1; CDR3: CASSKLAGGNNEQFF; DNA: TGTGCCAGCAGTAAACTAGCGGGAGGGAACAATGAGCAGTTCTTC
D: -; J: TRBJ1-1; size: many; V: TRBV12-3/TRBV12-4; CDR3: CASSRETVNTEAFF; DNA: TGTGCCAGCAGCCGCGAAACAGTGAACACTGAAGCTTTCTTT
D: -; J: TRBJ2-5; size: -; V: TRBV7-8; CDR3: CASSYIRQETQYF; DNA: TGTGCCAGCAGCTACATCCGCCAAGAGACCCAGTACTTC